This TCR beta chain was obtained from a study of identical twins (dated by TCRdb to about 2016). Background for the entire study: To test whether fetal clonotypes persist, this study deep-sequenced TCR alpha and beta repertoires from monozygotic twins, from unrelated adults of various ages, and from cord blood. To rule out contamination, the twin experiments were replicated at different times with different library preparation protocols.

In its sample, this clonotype was seen a few times. Its antigen is unknown. No base qualities exist here, and no much larger clone lies one base off it. Only healthy Caucasian donors were included. Libraries came from 5' RACE. Reads for this sample came from an Illumina HiSeq 2000. A universal primer binding site was added through template switching, and the final cDNA carried a unique molecular identifier so that TCR cDNA molecules could be counted accurately. Specific primers in the conserved constant-segment region were used to synthesize first-strand cDNA for the TCR alpha and beta chains. To control for contamination, each cDNA library was double barcoded with a SMART-Mk sample barcode plus Illumina barcodes. TruSeq adapter sequences and Illumina sample barcodes were added in two successive PCR steps. The TCR alpha and beta cDNA libraries were sequenced on the Illumina HiSeq platform using custom primers. For the original study's pipeline: Raw reads were processed with MiGEC to extract unique molecular identifiers, and MiXCR was used to determine CDR3 positions. Recombination models were inferred per individual with the repgenHMM and IGoR tools using an EM algorithm. Shared clonotype analysis was performed with the tcR package in R, normalizing sharing by the product of cloneset sizes. To study raw recombination without the effects of thymic and clonal selection, out-of-frame nonproductive sequences were analyzed. TCRdb's own reprocessing of the public reads used fastp at Q25 and MiXCR and kept productive beta chains. Each CDR3 protein appears once, grouped with its most common genes and DNA. Clone size and V and J calls follow TCRdb, not the original study. The sample yields some 1,700,000 distinct CDR3 sequences; less than 35% were counted once. 0.25% to 0.3% of the sample is taken by the ten largest.

The CDR3 runs 15 residues from the cysteine to the phenylalanine. Only the CDR3 region is kept as DNA, spanning 45 bases read in frame from base 1. A distance of 9 bases separates the germline ends of V and J, which lose 1 base and 1 base respectively. The germline V gene specifies KGHSH as CDR1 and LQKENI as CDR2. Beyond this particular receptor, the publication reports: Because the same donors could not be followed over many years, the conclusions relied on cross-sectional statistical analysis. Compared with coincidental sharing between unrelated individuals, an excess of low generation-probability sequences was observed among out-of-frame TCR alpha sequences shared between twins. In monozygotic twins, recombination models systematically underestimated out-of-frame TCR alpha sharing, but the models matched the sharing seen between unrelated individuals. Abundant cord blood beta clonotypes carried fewer insertions; young adult naive repertoires showed a weaker similar trend, while memory repertoires showed none. Invariant T cells such as MAIT and iNKT could partly confound zero-insertion analyses, although diverse VJ usage argued against such confounding for most clonotypes. A weaker excess of twin sharing was found in beta out-of-frame sequences because the signal-to-noise ratio was lowered by fewer shared sequences.

This clonotype was sampled from a newborn girl in good health. Sequenced sample: cord blood. The chain is encoded by TRBV18 joined to TRBJ2-3; no confident D gene assignment can be made. The nucleotide sequence reads TGTGCCAGCTCACCACGGGCGGAAGGCACAGATACGCAGTATTTT. Translated, this is CASSPRAEGTDTQYF.